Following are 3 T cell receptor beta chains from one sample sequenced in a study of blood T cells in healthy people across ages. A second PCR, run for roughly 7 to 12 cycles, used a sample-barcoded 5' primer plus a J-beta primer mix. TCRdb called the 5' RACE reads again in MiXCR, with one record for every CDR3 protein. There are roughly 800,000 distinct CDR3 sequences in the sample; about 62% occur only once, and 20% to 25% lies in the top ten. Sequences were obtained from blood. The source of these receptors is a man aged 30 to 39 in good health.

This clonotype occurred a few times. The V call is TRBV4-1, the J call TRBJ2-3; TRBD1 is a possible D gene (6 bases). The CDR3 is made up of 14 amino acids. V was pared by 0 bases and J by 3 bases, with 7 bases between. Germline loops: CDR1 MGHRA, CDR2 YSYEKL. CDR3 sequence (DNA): TGCGCCAGCAGCCAAGATCAGGGGACAGATACGCAGTATTTT. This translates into CASSQDQGTDTQYF.

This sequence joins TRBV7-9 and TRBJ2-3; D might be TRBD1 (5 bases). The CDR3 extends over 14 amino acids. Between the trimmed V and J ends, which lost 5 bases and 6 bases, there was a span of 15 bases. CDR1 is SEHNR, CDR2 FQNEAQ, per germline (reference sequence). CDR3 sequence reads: CASSERGVVDTQYF. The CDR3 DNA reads TGTGCCAGCAGCGAAAGGGGCGTCGTGGATACGCAGTATTTT.

CDR3 in amino acids: CASSRGADSYNEQFF. The CDR3 DNA reads as TGTGCCAGCAGCCGAGGGGCAGACTCCTACAATGAGCAGTTCTTC. J is TRBJ2-1 and V is TRBV6-6; D is tentatively TRBD1 or TRBD2 (5 bases each). The V gene's germline CDR1 is MNHNY and CDR2 SVGAGI (reference sequence). This CDR3 region has 15 residues. V was shortened by 6 bases and J by 0 bases, with 12 bases between the two germline ends.